This TCR beta chain was profiled in a study of shared clonotypes between healthy human individuals. Study outcomes and limitations: Estimated richness was generally greater in naive than memory subsets. What rarefaction showed was incomplete sorted-subset sequencing despite large depth.

Original processing notes: Junction-only sequences without quality scores were provided by ImmunoSEQ, so filtering was different. TCRdb's copy holds only in-frame clones and misses some; the assay was immunoSEQ multiplex PCR. D and trimming were read from the DNA, whereas the V and J calls and clone size are those reported in that table. The sample shows fewer than 350,000 clones, over 75% of them seen only once. In the case of this clone: What it binds is not known.

Trimming pared 4 bases from V and 3 bases from J, leaving 18 bases between. The CDR3 consists of 15 residues. CDR1 is SQVTM and CDR2 is ANQGSEA in the germline V gene. Specimen: memory CD8+ T cells sorted from blood. The subset was: CD45RO+ cells pooled with CCR7-negative TemRA cells. The TCR comes from a man aged 18 to 30 in good health. The chain has TRBV29-1 and TRBJ1-2, with no clear D. The CDR3 region has the DNA TGCAGCGTTGGTCTTTACCTTTATTGGGACTATGGCTACACCTTC. Protein product: CSVGLYLYWDYGYTF.